This T cell receptor beta chain was obtained from a study of T and B cells in COVID-19 patients. As for the study in general: Median age was about 35 years in the recovered cohort and about 73 years in the active-infection cohort.

Each TRB amplification used about 230-550 ng of genomic DNA from blood. Points from the study as a whole: Patients with COVID-19 reportedly showed strongly skewed T cell receptor beta variable and joining gene usage. Highly clonal in active COVID-19, TRB repertoires exceeded healthy-donor diversity and richness at recovery.

This clonotype was seen a handful of times. Its antigen is unidentified. TRB rearrangements were amplified by multiplex PCR with BIOMED2 TRB-A/B primers. TCRdb recomputed calls from the multiplex PCR reads with MiXCR, one row per CDR3 protein. This table has about 13,000 distinct CDR3 sequences, roughly 27% appearing once. The CDR3 runs 13 residues. Germline assignment: CDR1 GTSNPN and CDR2 SVGIG (reference sequence). The gene calls are TRBV30 and TRBJ2-1, with 9 bases identical to TRBD2. The sample was blood. The receptor was isolated from a human donor who had recovered from COVID-19. The CDR3 reads CAVMTSGYNEQFF. Here the CDR3 DNA reads TGTGCGGTAATGACTAGCGGATACAATGAGCAGTTCTTC.